A selection of T cell receptor beta chains follows, all from one sample in a study of T cell responses to AZD1222 COVID-19 vaccine. TCRdb's copy holds only in-frame clones and misses some; the assay was immunoSEQ multiplex PCR. The sample has under 150,000 clones, around nine tenths seen once. This material consisted of peripheral blood, taken on day 0 of AZD1222 vaccination. These receptor sequences come from an adult in good health. Each CDR3 is given with its conserved first and last residue. A D gene is named only where the DNA matches it firmly. Clone size is stated in some rows and not others, as once, few, many or a class when expanded.

>NA|TRBJ1-1|TRBV6-5|TRBD1
TGTGCCAGCAGTAGACAGGGGGAAGGGACTGAAGCTTTCTTT
CASSRQGEGTEAFF
>NA|TRBJ1-4|TRBV7-2|NA
TGTGCCAGCAGCTTAGGGCAGCCAGCAACTAATGAAAAACTGTTTTTT
CASSLGQPATNEKLFF
>NA|TRBJ1-2|TRBV5-4|NA
TGTGCCAGCAGCCCGGTGGGCACAGGAAGAGTCTATGGCTACACCTTC
CASSPVGTGRVYGYTF
>NA|TRBJ2-7|TRBV12-3/TRBV12-4|NA
TGTGCCAGCAGTAAACTCTACGAGCAGTACTTC
CASSKLYEQYF
>NA|TRBJ1-2|TRBV10-3|NA
TGTGCCATCTCCGGGGGGGGTGGAGAACAATTCTTCTTC
CAISGGGGEQFFF
>NA|TRBJ1-1|TRBV19|NA
TGTGCCAGTAGTATAGCCGGGGCGGCGAGCACTGAAGCTTTCTTT
CASSIAGAASTEAFF
>once|TRBJ2-5|TRBV28|TRBD2
TGTGCCAGCAGACAAATAGCGGGAGGATTCGAGACCCAGTACTTC
CASRQIAGGFETQYF
>NA|TRBJ1-6|TRBV28|NA
TGTGCCAGCAAAACGGAGAACATTCCCAATTCACCCCTCCACTTT
CASKTENIPNSPLHF
>NA|TRBJ2-7|TRBV11-3|NA
TGTGCCAGCAGCTTAGATTCTAACAGGAACTACGAGCAGTACTTC
CASSLDSNRNYEQYF
>few|TRBJ1-2|TRBV4-2|NA
TGTGCCAGCAGCCAGGAAGGGAATGACTATGGCTACACCTTC
CASSQEGNDYGYTF
>NA|TRBJ2-7|TRBV27|NA
TGTGCCAGCAGTTTAACAGGATTTCCCTACGAGCAGTACTTC
CASSLTGFPYEQYF
>NA|TRBJ1-1|TRBV7-2|NA
TGTGCCAGCACCGCAAGAAGCGACACTGAAGCTTTCTTT
CASTARSDTEAFF
>NA|TRBJ2-1|TRBV24-1|NA
TGTGCCACCAGTTTTCCCTTAGGGTCCGCGGGGACAACAGAGAGCACACCCCATGAGCAGTTCTTC
CATSFPLGSAGTTESTPHEQFF
>NA|TRBJ2-3|TRBV2|TRBD2
TGTGCCAGCGGGACTAGCGGGCGGAGAACAGATACGCAGTATTTT
CASGTSGRRTDTQYF
>NA|TRBJ2-7|TRBV4-3|NA
TGCGCCAGCAGCCAAGAGGTCCAGTACTCCTACGAGCAGTACTTC
CASSQEVQYSYEQYF
>NA|TRBJ1-1|TRBV27|NA
TGTGCCAGCAGTTTATCACGTTCGTTGAACACTGAAGCTTTCTTT
CASSLSRSLNTEAFF
>once|TRBJ2-7|TRBV21-1|NA
TGTGTACTCCCCAAGGCGAGCGGGAGGGTCTCCTACGAGCAGTACTTC
CVLPKASGRVSYEQYF
>NA|TRBJ1-1|TRBV6-5|NA
TGTGCCAGCAGTTACATTGGTATAGGGTGGACTGAAGCTTTCTTT
CASSYIGIGWTEAFF
>NA|TRBJ2-7|TRBV5-4|NA
TGTGCCAGCAGCTTAAGACACGGTAGCAACTACGAGCAGTACTTC
CASSLRHGSNYEQYF
>NA|TRBJ1-1|TRBV28|TRBD1
TGTGCCAGCACCCCACATGGGACAGGGGAAGCTTTCTTT
CASTPHGTGEAFF
>NA|TRBJ1-3|TRBV28|NA
TGTGCCAGCAGTTTCCGTGGGAGTGGAAACACCATATATTTT
CASSFRGSGNTIYF
>few|TRBJ2-5|TRBV29-1|NA
TGCAGCGTTGAAGATGGCAGGGGTCGAGAAGAGACCCAGTACTTC
CSVEDGRGREETQYF
>NA|TRBJ2-5|TRBV14|NA
TGTGCCAGCAGCCAAGCGGGCGCAATCTTGGAGACCCAGTACTTC
CASSQAGAILETQYF
>NA|TRBJ2-7|TRBV19|NA
TGTGCCAGTAGTACCCCGGGCAACTCCTACGAGCAGTACTTC
CASSTPGNSYEQYF
>NA|TRBJ1-2|TRBV7-9|TRBD1
TGTGCCAGCAGCTTAGACTGGGGGGACAGGCACTATGGCTACACCTTC
CASSLDWGDRHYGYTF
>NA|TRBJ1-2|TRBV10-3|TRBD1
TGTGCCATCAGTGGGACAGGTAACTATGGCTACACCTTC
CAISGTGNYGYTF
>NA|TRBJ1-4|TRBV7-9|NA
TGTGCCAGCAGGCTACCGTCAGGGGCCCATAATGAAAAACTGTTTTTT
CASRLPSGAHNEKLFF
>NA|TRBJ2-7|TRBV19|TRBD2
TGTGCCAGTAGTATGGCTAGCGGGCACCTACCCTACGAGCAGTACTTC
CASSMASGHLPYEQYF
>NA|TRBJ1-1|TRBV7-2|NA
TGTGCCAGCAGCTTAGCTACGGGGTCTTTGAACACTGAAGCTTTCTTT
CASSLATGSLNTEAFF
>NA|TRBJ2-5|TRBV7-2|TRBD2
TGTGCCAGCAGCTTATCCGGGGGGAGCCAAGAGACCCAGTACTTC
CASSLSGGSQETQYF
>once|TRBJ1-6|TRBV28|NA
TGTGCCAGCAGTTTTGGGGGGGCGCGAAATTCACCCCTCCACTTT
CASSFGGARNSPLHF
>NA|TRBJ2-1|TRBV6-5|NA
TGTGCCAGCAGTTACACCGGGTCCTACAATGAGCAGTTCTTC
CASSYTGSYNEQFF
>NA|TRBJ1-1|TRBV5-4|NA
TGTGCCAGCAGCTTGCCCGGGTCGGGGAACACTGAAGCTTTCTTT
CASSLPGSGNTEAFF